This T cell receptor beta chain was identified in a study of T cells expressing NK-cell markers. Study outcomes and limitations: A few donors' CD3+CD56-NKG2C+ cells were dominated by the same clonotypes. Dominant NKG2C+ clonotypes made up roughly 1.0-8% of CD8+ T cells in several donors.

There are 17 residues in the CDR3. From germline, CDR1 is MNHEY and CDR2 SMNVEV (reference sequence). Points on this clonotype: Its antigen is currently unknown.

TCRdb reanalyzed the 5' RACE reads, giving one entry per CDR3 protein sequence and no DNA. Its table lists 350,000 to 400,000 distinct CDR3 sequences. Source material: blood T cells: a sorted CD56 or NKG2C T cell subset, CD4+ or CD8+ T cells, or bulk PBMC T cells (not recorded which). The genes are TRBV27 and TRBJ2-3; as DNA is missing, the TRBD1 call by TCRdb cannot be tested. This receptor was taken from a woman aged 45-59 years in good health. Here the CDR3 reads CASSLRAGRGSTDTQYF.